A selection of T cell receptor beta chains follows, all from one sample in a study of glioma-infiltrating T cells. TCRdb ran MiXCR on the multiplex PCR reads and lists one entry per CDR3 protein. The sample lists about 410,000 distinct CDR3 sequences, roughly two fifths occurring once. The sequenced sample was glioma tissue, nonneoplastic brain tissue, or PBMCs (not recorded which). Receptors originate from a human donor with low-grade glioma or glioblastoma, undergoing nonglioma brain surgery, or in good health (not recorded which). CDR3s include the opening cysteine and the closing phenylalanine or tryptophan. Each record gives: CDR3 length, clone size, D gene, V gene, J gene, CDR3 protein, CDR3 DNA. A D gene is named only where the DNA matches it firmly. Clone size, where shown, is once, few, many, or a class for clones that have expanded.

>13|-|-|TRBV20-1|TRBJ2-1
CSARDNPDNEQSF
TGCAGTGCTAGAGATAACCCTGACAATGAGCAGTCCTTC
>15|-|-|TRBV2|TRBJ1-4
CASLAGNRTNEKLFF
TGTGCCAGCCTCGCCGGGAATAGGACTAATGAAAAACTGTTTTTT
>15|many|TRBD1|TRBV6-2/TRBV6-3|TRBJ1-2
CASRSPGQGYYGYTF
TGTGCCAGCCGCAGTCCGGGACAGGGGTACTATGGCTACACCTTC
>17|-|-|TRBV7-4|TRBJ1-3
CASSVGGTESSGNTIYF
TGTGCCAGCAGCGTAGGTGGGACGGAAAGCTCTGGAAACACCATATATTTT
>14|few|-|TRBV6-2/TRBV6-3|TRBJ2-7
CASSSRGSSYEQYF
TGTGCCAGCAGTTCCCGGGGTAGCTCCTACGAGCAGTACTTC
>19|few|TRBD2|TRBV6-2/TRBV6-3|TRBJ2-2
CASSYSGPGLAVNTGELFF
TGTGCCAGCAGTTACTCGGGGCCGGGACTAGCGGTGAACACCGGGGAGCTGTTTTTT
>15|few|-|TRBV7-9|TRBJ2-3
CASSPTLLATDTQYF
TGTGCCAGCAGCCCCACTCTCCTAGCGACAGATACGCAGTATTTT
>13|-|TRBD2|TRBV15|TRBJ2-7
CATSAGLVYEQYF
TGTGCCACCAGCGCAGGACTAGTCTACGAGCAGTACTTC
>14|many|-|TRBV27|TRBJ2-1
CASSLSGSYNEQFF
TGTGCCAGCAGTTTATCGGGCTCCTACAATGAGCAGTTCTTC
>12|many|-|TRBV28|TRBJ1-1
CASSSGSTEAFF
TGTGCCAGCAGTTCGGGGAGCACTGAAGCTTTCTTT
>15|many|TRBD2|TRBV6-1|TRBJ2-1
CASGFGTSGSNEQFF
TGTGCCAGCGGTTTCGGGACTAGCGGGAGCAATGAGCAGTTCTTC
>14|-|-|TRBV6-1|TRBJ1-2
CASSIRWQAYGYTF
TGTGCCAGCAGCATAAGGTGGCAGGCCTATGGCTACACCTTC
>14|-|TRBD2|TRBV20-1|TRBJ2-5
CSVKSGREVETQYF
TGCAGTGTTAAGTCGGGGCGGGAGGTAGAGACCCAGTACTTC
>16|few|TRBD2|TRBV28|TRBJ2-7
CASSQPGLLAPDEQYF
TGTGCCAGCAGTCAACCGGGCCTACTAGCGCCGGACGAGCAGTACTTC
>13|many|-|TRBV27|TRBJ2-2
CASSYGNTGELFF
TGTGCCAGCAGTTACGGGAATACCGGGGAGCTGTTTTTT
>13|-|-|TRBV6-2/TRBV6-3|TRBJ2-5
CAGAQGWQETQYF
TGTGCCGGGGCCCAAGGGTGGCAAGAGACCCAGTACTTC
>16|-|-|TRBV4-3|TRBJ2-2
CASSQEVAVYTGELFF
TGCGCCAGCAGCCAAGAGGTAGCAGTATACACCGGGGAGCTGTTTTTT
>17|many|-|TRBV4-2|TRBJ1-5
CASSQSDRLRSNQPQHF
TGTGCCAGCAGTCAAAGTGACAGGTTACGAAGCAATCAGCCCCAGCATTTT
>12|once|-|TRBV5-4|TRBJ1-1
CANSLGGTVTFF
TGTGCCAACAGCTTGGGCGGGACGGTGACTTTCTTT
>14|many|-|TRBV4-3|TRBJ1-5
CASSQDSGRQPQHF
TGCGCCAGCAGCCAAGATTCCGGCCGACAGCCCCAGCATTTT
>17|-|-|TRBV28|TRBJ1-2
CAGSFLTLRAQPGGYTF
TGTGCCGGCAGTTTCCTCACTCTGAGGGCGCAACCCGGCGGCTACACCTTC
>15|-|-|TRBV4-1|TRBJ2-5
CASRQGDRNQETQYF
TGCGCCAGCAGACAAGGTGACCGAAACCAAGAGACCCAGTACTTC
>13|many|-|TRBV7-2|TRBJ2-7
CASSRTATYEQYF
TGTGCCAGCAGCCGAACGGCAACTTACGAGCAGTACTTC
>16|-|TRBD2|TRBV14|TRBJ2-5
CASSPRVAGHQETQYF
TGTGCCAGCAGCCCAAGGGTAGCGGGCCACCAAGAGACCCAGTACTTC
>14|-|-|TRBV6-4|TRBJ2-3
CASSEGGLTDTQYF
TGTGCCAGCAGTGAAGGCGGACTCACAGATACGCAGTATTTT
>14|-|TRBD2|TRBV7-2|TRBJ2-7
CASSSGRDYYEQYF
TGTGCCAGCAGCTCCGGGCGGGACTATTACGAGCAGTACTTC
>15|-|-|TRBV20-1|TRBJ2-1
CSARIVGLTYNEQFF
TGCAGTGCTAGGATCGTTGGCCTTACCTACAATGAGCAGTTCTTC
>12|many|TRBD1|TRBV20-1|TRBJ1-2
CSLGTAYYGYTF
TGCAGTCTCGGGACAGCCTACTATGGCTACACCTTC
>12|-|-|TRBV28|TRBJ2-7
CASSFQAYKQYF
TGTGCCAGCAGTTTCCAAGCCTACAAGCAGTACTTC
>16|few|-|TRBV7-9|TRBJ2-5
CASSLARPIGRETQYF
TGTGCCAGCAGCTTAGCGCGGCCTATTGGTCGGGAGACCCAGTACTTC
>15|-|-|TRBV7-2|TRBJ2-1
CASSLDPSIVGEQFF
TGTGCCAGCAGTCTCGACCCCTCTATCGTCGGTGAGCAGTTCTTC
>16|-|-|TRBV7-6|TRBJ2-1
CASSLEAVGAYNEQFF
TGTGCCAGCAGCTTGGAAGCGGTTGGCGCCTACAATGAGCAGTTCTTC
>17|-|TRBD1|TRBV5-6|TRBJ2-5
CASSLLKDRGLQETQYF
TGTGCCAGCAGCTTGTTGAAGGACAGGGGATTACAAGAGACCCAGTACTTC
>15|once|TRBD1|TRBV20-1|TRBJ2-1
CSARMDRGFFIEQFF
TGCAGTGCCCGAATGGACAGGGGGTTTTTCATAGAGCAGTTCTTC
>16|-|TRBD1|TRBV6-1|TRBJ1-5
CASSNFWTGRDQPQHF
TGTGCCAGCAGCAATTTTTGGACAGGGAGGGATCAGCCCCAGCATTTT
>15|many|TRBD1|TRBV27|TRBJ1-2
CASRLIGTGRGGYTF
TGTGCCAGCAGACTAATAGGGACAGGGCGGGGTGGCTACACCTTC
>13|-|-|TRBV5-1|TRBJ1-1
CASSLPPYTEAFF
TGCGCCAGCAGCTTGCCGCCGTACACTGAAGCTTTCTTT
>14|-|-|TRBV11-2|TRBJ1-1
CASSWQGGGTEAFF
TGTGCCAGCAGCTGGCAGGGCGGCGGCACTGAAGCTTTCTTT
>15|-|-|TRBV5-4|TRBJ2-1
CASTLGRAGYNEQFF
TGTGCCAGCACCCTTGGAAGGGCAGGTTACAATGAGCAGTTCTTC
>14|-|TRBD2|TRBV6-2/TRBV6-3|TRBJ2-7
CASSYGTSGYERYF
TGTGCCAGCAGTTACGGGACTAGCGGGTACGAGCGGTACTTC
>13|-|-|TRBV2|TRBJ2-1
CASSEQGNNEQFF
TGTGCCAGCAGTGAACAGGGTAACAATGAGCAGTTCTTC
>16|-|-|TRBV27|TRBJ2-1
CAISEWAGNSYNEQFF
TGTGCCATCAGTGAGTGGGCGGGTAATTCCTACAATGAGCAGTTCTTC
>14|many|-|TRBV6-6|TRBJ2-7
CASSYVMGAYEQYF
TGTGCCAGCAGTTACGTGATGGGGGCCTACGAGCAGTACTTC
>15|-|-|TRBV25-1|TRBJ2-7
CTSSEYAGAPYEQYF
TGTACCAGCAGTGAATATGCAGGGGCACCCTACGAGCAGTACTTC
>13|once|-|TRBV3-1|TRBJ2-5
CASSPYAQETQYF
TGTGCCAGCAGCCCATATGCCCAAGAGACCCAGTACTTC